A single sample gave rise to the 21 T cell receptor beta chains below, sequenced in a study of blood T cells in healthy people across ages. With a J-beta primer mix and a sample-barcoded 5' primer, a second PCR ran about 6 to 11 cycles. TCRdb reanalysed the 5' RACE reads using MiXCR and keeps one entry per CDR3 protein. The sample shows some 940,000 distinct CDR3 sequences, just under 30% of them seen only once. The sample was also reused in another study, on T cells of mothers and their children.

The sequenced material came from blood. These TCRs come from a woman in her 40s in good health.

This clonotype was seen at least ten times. The CDR3: CAGEAVGYNEQFF. CDR3 DNA: TGTGCAGGGGAAGCAGTGGGTTACAATGAGCAGTTCTTC. This chain uses TRBV7-2 with TRBJ2-1, with a possible D match to TRBD1 (5 bases). CDR1 and CDR2 (germline): SGHTA, FQGNSA. The CDR3 loop spans 13 amino acids.

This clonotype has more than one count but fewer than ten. The CDR3 reads CASSYGTGVAETQYF. CDR3 sequence (DNA): TGTGCCAGCAGCTACGGGACAGGGGTGGCGGAGACCCAGTACTTC. This chain connects TRBV7-9 to TRBJ2-4; TRBD1 matches 10 bases. The DNA end favors TRBJ2-5, so the J call may be wrong. The CDR3 covers 15 residues. CDR1 and CDR2 (germline): SEHNR, FQNEAQ (reference sequence).

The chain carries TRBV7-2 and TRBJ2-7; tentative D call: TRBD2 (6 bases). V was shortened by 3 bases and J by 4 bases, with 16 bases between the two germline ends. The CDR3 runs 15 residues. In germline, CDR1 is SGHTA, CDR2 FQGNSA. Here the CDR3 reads CASSFTSFDVYEQYF. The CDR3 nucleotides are TGTGCCAGCAGCTTTACTAGCTTTGATGTTTACGAGCAGTACTTC.

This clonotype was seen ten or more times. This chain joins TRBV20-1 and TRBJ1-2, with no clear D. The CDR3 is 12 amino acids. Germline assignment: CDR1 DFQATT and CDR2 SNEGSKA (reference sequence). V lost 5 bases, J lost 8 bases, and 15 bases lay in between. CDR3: CSAARSVEGYTF. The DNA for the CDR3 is TGCAGTGCTGCCCGTTCGGTGGAGGGCTACACCTTC.

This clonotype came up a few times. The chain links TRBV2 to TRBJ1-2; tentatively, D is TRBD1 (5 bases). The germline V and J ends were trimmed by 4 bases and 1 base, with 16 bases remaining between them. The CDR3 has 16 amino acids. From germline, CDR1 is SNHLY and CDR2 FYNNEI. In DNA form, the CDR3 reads TGTGCCAGCAGTGTTGAGACAGAGTACCTTAACTATGGCTACACCTTC. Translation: CASSVETEYLNYGYTF.

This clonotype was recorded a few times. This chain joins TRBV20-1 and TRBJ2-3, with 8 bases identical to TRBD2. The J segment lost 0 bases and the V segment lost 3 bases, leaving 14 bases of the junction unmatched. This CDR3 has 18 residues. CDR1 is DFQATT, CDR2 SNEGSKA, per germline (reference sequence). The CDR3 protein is CSARDPRAGETSTDTQYF. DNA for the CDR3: TGCAGTGCTAGGGACCCTCGAGCGGGGGAAACTAGCACAGATACGCAGTATTTT.

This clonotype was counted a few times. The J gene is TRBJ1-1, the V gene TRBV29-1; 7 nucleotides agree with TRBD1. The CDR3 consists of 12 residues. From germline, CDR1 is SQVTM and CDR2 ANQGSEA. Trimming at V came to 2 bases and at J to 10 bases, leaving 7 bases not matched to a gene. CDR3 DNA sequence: TGCAGCGTTGAAAGACAGGGTAGTGGAGCTTTCTTT. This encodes CSVERQGSGAFF.

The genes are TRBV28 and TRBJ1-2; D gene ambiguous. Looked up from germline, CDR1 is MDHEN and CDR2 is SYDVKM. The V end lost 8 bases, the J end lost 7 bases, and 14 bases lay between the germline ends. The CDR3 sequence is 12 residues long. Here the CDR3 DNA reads TGTGCCAGCCGACACCCTCCGGGTGGCTACACCTTC. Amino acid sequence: CASRHPPGGYTF.

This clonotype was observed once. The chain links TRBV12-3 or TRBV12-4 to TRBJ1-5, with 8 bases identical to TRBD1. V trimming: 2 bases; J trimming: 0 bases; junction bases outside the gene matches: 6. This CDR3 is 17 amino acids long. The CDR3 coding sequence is TGTGCCAGCAGTTTAAGGGCAGGGGGCCATAGCAATCAGCCCCAGCATTTT. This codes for CASSLRAGGHSNQPQHF.

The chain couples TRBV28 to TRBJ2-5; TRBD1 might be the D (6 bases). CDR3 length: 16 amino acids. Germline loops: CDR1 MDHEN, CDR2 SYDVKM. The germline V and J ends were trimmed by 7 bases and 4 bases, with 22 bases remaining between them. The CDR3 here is CASTMGALRVGETQYF. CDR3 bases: TGTGCCAGCACCATGGGGGCCCTCAGGGTAGGAGAGACCCAGTACTTC.

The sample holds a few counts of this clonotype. CDR3 in amino acids: CASSLITSSTDTQYF. The CDR3 coding sequence is TGTGCCAGCAGCTTAATAACCTCTAGCACAGATACGCAGTATTTT. V usage is TRBV7-3 and J usage is TRBJ2-3; D gene unclear. The CDR3 covers 15 residues. Germline CDR1 is SGHTA and CDR2 is FQGTGA. Trimming removed 1 base from V and 0 bases from J, with 8 bases in between.

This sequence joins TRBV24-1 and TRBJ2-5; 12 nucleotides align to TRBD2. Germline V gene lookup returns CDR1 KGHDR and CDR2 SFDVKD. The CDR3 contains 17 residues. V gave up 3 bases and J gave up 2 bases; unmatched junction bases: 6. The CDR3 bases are TGTGCCACCAGTGATCAAACTAGCGGGGGGATGCAAGAGACCCAGTACTTC. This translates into CATSDQTSGGMQETQYF.

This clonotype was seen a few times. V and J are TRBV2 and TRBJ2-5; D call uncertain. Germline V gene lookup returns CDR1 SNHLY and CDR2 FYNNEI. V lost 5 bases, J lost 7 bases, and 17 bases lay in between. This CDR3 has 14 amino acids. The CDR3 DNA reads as TGTGCCAGCAGTACCGGGCCCTTCATGGGGACCCAGTACTTC. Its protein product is CASSTGPFMGTQYF.

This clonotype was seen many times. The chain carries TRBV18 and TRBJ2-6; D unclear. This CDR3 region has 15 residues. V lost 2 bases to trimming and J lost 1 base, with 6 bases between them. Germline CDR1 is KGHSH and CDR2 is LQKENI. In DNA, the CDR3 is TGTGCCAGCTCACCAGACGTGTCTGGGGCCAACGTCCTGACTTTC. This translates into CASSPDVSGANVLTF.

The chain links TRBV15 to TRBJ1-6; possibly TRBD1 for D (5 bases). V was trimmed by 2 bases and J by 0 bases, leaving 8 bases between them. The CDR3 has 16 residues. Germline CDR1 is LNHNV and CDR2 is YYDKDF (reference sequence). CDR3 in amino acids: CATSRQDSSYNSPLHF. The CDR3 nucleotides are TGTGCCACCAGCAGACAAGACAGCTCCTATAATTCACCCCTCCACTTT.

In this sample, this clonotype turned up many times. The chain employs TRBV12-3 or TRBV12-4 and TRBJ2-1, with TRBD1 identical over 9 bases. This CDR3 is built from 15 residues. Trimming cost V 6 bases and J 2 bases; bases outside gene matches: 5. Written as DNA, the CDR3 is TGTGCCAGCAGCCCGGACAGGGGTCCCTACAATGAGCAGTTCTTC. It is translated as CASSPDRGPYNEQFF.

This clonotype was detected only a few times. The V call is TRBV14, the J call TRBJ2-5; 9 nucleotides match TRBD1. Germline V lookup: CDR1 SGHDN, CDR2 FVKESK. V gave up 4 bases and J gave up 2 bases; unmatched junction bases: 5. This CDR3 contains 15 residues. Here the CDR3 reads CASSRQGGVQETQYF. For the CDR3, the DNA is TGTGCCAGCAGCCGACAGGGGGGTGTTCAAGAGACCCAGTACTTC.

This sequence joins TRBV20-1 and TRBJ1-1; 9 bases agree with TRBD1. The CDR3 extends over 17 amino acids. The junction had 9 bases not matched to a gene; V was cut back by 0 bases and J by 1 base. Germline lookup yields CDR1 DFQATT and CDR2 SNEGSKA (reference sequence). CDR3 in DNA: TGCAGTGCTAGAGATCCCCGGACAGGGGAGGGGAACACTGAAGCTTTCTTT. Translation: CSARDPRTGEGNTEAFF.

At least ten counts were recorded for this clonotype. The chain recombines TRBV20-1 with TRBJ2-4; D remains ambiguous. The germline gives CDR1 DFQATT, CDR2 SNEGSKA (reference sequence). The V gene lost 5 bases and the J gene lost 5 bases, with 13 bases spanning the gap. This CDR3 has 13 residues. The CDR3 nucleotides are TGCAGTGCTCCCTATGGAGTCCAAAACATTCAGTACTTC. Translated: CSAPYGVQNIQYF.

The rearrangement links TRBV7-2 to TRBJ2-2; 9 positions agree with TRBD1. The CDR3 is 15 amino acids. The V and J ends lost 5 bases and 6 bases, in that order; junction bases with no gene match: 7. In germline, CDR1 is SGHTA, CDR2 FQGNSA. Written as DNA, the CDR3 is TGTGCCAGCAGCAGGGACAGGGTTGACTCCGGGGAGCTGTTTTTT. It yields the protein CASSRDRVDSGELFF.

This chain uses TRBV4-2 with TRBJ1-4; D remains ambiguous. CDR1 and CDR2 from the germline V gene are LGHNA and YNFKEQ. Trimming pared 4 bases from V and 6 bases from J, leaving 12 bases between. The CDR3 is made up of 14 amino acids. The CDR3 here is CASSPRTWDEKLFF. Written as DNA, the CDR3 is TGTGCCAGCAGCCCTAGAACCTGGGATGAAAAACTGTTTTTT.